The 4 T cell receptor beta chains listed next were all sequenced from one sample in a study of CD8+CD57+ T cells in acquired aplastic anemia. Individuals selected for sequencing had exhibited CD8+CD57+ cell expansion on flow cytometry. According to the study, genomic DNA was the template for TCR beta VDJ and CDR3 profiling. TCRdb passed the reads through MiXCR, listing each CDR3 protein once. The sample carries around 500,000 distinct CDR3 sequences, less than 35% recorded once. The sequencing sample was made of sorted CD4+, CD8+, or CD8+CD57+ T cells (not recorded which) from PBMCs. These receptors were taken from a human donor with aplastic anemia.

The genes are TRBV3-1 and TRBJ1-2; D is ambiguous. The germline V gene encodes CDR1 LGHDT and CDR2 YNNKEL (reference sequence). Deletions cut 1 base from V and 3 bases from J, with 6 bases between. This CDR3 is built from 13 residues. The CDR3 spells CASSQGSDYGYTF. CDR3 DNA: TGTGCCAGCAGCCAAGGGTCGGACTATGGCTACACCTTC.

This clonotype occurred many times. CDR3 in DNA: TGTGCCAGCAGCCTGTCTGATACGCAGTATTTT. Its protein product is CASSLSDTQYF. This chain joins TRBV14 and TRBJ2-3; no firm D call. The V end lost 4 bases, the J end lost 6 bases, and 5 bases lay between the germline ends. The CDR3 consists of 11 residues. Germline V CDR1 and CDR2: SGHDN, FVKESK.

The table lists this clonotype with a few counts. At one end, the junction sequence differs from germline, possibly due to a read error. This chain connects TRBV7-9 to TRBJ2-7, with 10 bases identical to TRBD1. This CDR3 is built from 14 residues. Germline V CDR1 and CDR2: SEHNR, FQNEAQ (reference sequence). DNA for the CDR3: TGTGCCAGCAGCTTGGGGACAGGGGAGGGCGAGCCGTACTTC. Protein: CASSLGTGEGEPYF.

Many counts were recorded for this clonotype. The chain links TRBV2 to TRBJ1-5; D perhaps matches TRBD1 (5 bases). V was trimmed by 3 bases and J by 11 bases, leaving 8 bases between them. The CDR3 consists of 11 residues. Germline V gene lookup returns CDR1 SNHLY and CDR2 FYNNEI. CDR3 sequence (DNA): TGTGCCAGCAGTGACGGGACTACCCAGCATTTT. Protein sequence: CASSDGTTQHF.